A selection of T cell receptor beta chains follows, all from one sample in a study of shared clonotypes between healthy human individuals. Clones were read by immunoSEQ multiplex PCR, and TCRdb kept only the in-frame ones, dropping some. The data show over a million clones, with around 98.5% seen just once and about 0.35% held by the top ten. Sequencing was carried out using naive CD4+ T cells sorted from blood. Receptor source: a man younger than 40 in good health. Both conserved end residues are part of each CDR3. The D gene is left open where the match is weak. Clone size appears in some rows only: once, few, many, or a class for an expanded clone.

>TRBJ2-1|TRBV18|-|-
TGTGCCAGCTCACCAAGACCCGCCACCCAAACAGGGCGCTCCTACAATGAGCAGTTCTTC
CASSPRPATQTGRSYNEQFF
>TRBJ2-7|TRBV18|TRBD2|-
TGTGCCAGCGGAGTTAGCGGGAGCCACTCCTACGAGCAGTACTTC
CASGVSGSHSYEQYF
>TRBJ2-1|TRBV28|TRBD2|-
TGTGCCAGCAGTTTAGGACTCGGGGGGAATGAGCAGTTCTTC
CASSLGLGGNEQFF
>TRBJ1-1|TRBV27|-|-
TGTGCCAGCAGTCCACAGATTTTGAACACTGAAGCTTTCTTT
CASSPQILNTEAFF
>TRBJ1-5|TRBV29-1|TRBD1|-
TGCAGCCCTGGGACAGGGGGCAATCAGCCCCAGCATTTT
CSPGTGGNQPQHF
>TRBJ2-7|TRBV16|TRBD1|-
TGTGCCAGCAGCCAACCCCGGACAGGGGGCTTATACGAGCAGTACTTC
CASSQPRTGGLYEQYF
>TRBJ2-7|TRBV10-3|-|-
TGTGCCATCAGTGGTGAAGGATACGAGCAGTACTTC
CAISGEGYEQYF
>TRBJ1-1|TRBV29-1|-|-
TGCAGCGCCAGCCTTGGCAAGAACACTGAAGCTTTCTTT
CSASLGKNTEAFF
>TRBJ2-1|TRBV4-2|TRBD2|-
TGTGCCAGCAGCCAAGGGGGGGGACTCTACAATGAGCAGTTCTTC
CASSQGGGLYNEQFF
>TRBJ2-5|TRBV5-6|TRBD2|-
TGTGCCAGCAGACCAGGACTAGCGGGAGGCGTGGAGACCCAGTACTTC
CASRPGLAGGVETQYF
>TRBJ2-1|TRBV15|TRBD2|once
TGTGCCACCAGCAGAGTTTTCGGGACTAGTAATGTTCGGTTCTTC
CATSRVFGTSNVRFF
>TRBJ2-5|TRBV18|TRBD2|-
TGTGCCAGCTCTTTCCTAGCGGGACTCACCGGGACCCAGTACTTC
CASSFLAGLTGTQYF
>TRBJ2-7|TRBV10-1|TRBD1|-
TGCGCCAGCAGTGAAGGACAGGGAATGATCTACTACGAGCAGTACTTC
CASSEGQGMIYYEQYF
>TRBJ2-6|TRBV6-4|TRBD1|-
TGTGCCAGCAGCGCTGGGACAGGGGGCTTAGGGTCTGGGGCCAACGTCCTGACTTTC
CASSAGTGGLGSGANVLTF
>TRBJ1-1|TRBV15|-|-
TGTGCCACCAGCAGAGATTATCCCAGGTTTTTGATGAACACTGAAGCTTTCTTT
CATSRDYPRFLMNTEAFF
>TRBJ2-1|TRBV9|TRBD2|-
TGTGCCAGCAGCCTCCCAGCGGGGACTAGCGGAGGTGGTAGCAATGAGCAGTTCTTC
CASSLPAGTSGGGSNEQFF